Following are 5 T cell receptor beta chains from one sample sequenced in a study of blood T cell repertoires in COVID-19. Assay: immunoSEQ multiplex PCR; the TCRdb copy retains only in-frame clones and omits some. Of 45,000 to 50,000 clones in the sample, about 87% were seen once. The source material was peripheral blood. Source of these receptors: a man aged 45-60 years with acute or convalescent COVID-19.

The chain combines TRBV27 with TRBJ2-7, with 7 bases matching TRBD1. With 5 bases clipped from V and 1 base from J, the junction kept 14 bases outside the gene matches. The CDR3 is made up of 17 amino acids. Germline V gene data show CDR1 as MNHEY and CDR2 as SMNVEV (reference sequence). The DNA for the CDR3 is TGTGCCAGCAGTACCGAACCGTCAGGGGGTGAATCCTACGAGCAGTACTTC. Residues: CASSTEPSGGESYEQYF.

The V call is TRBV6-5, the J call TRBJ1-1; 7 positions agree with TRBD1. Trimming cost V 6 bases and J 1 base; bases outside gene matches: 2. CDR1 and CDR2 (germline): MNHEY, SVGAGI. The CDR3 length is 13 residues. The CDR3 nucleotides are TGTGCCAGCAGAGACAGGGCGAACACTGAAGCTTTCTTT. Translation gives CASRDRANTEAFF.

This clone appeared a single time. This chain uses TRBV7-2 with TRBJ1-5; D uncertain. The CDR3 length is 15 residues. V lost 5 bases, J lost 2 bases, and 13 bases lay in between. The V gene's germline CDR1 is SGHTA and CDR2 FQGNSA. CDR3 loop: CASSRWALGNQPQHF. Written as DNA, the CDR3 is TGTGCCAGCAGCCGGTGGGCCCTCGGCAATCAGCCCCAGCATTTT.

V and J are TRBV5-1 and TRBJ1-6, with 7 bases matching TRBD1. Germline V CDR1 and CDR2: SGHRS, YFSETQ. Trimming at V came to 5 bases and at J to 6 bases, leaving 8 bases not matched to a gene. The CDR3 contains 15 residues. CDR3 coding DNA: TGCGCCAGCAGAGGGGGGACAGCATCTAATTCACCCCTCCACTTT. This codes for CASRGGTASNSPLHF.

This clone was picked up a small number of times. The gene calls are TRBV10-2 and TRBJ1-6, with TRBD1 matching over 10 bases. The CDR3 spans 15 residues. Per the germline V gene, CDR1 is WSHSY and CDR2 is SAAADI. Germline trimming cut 7 bases from V and 9 bases from J; bases unmatched to any gene: 9. This CDR3 reads CASTIPGQGSSPLHF. As DNA, the CDR3 is TGCGCCAGCACCATTCCGGGACAGGGGAGTTCACCCCTCCACTTT.